Below, 3 T cell receptor beta chains from the same sample are listed, as sequenced in a study of shared clonotypes between healthy human individuals. Repertoires were generated with immunoSEQ multiplex PCR, while TCRdb's copy carries only in-frame clones and drops some. This sample has about a million clones, with roughly 75% found just once. Sequencing was performed on memory CD4+ T cells sorted from blood. Subset defined: CD45RA-negative fraction. The receptor source for this set is a man in his late teens or twenties in good health.

V is TRBV10-3 and J is TRBJ2-7, with a weak D call TRBD2 (6 bases). Germline V gene lookup returns CDR1 ENHRY and CDR2 SYGVKD. This CDR3 contains 14 residues. V lost 1 base and J 4 bases, leaving 11 bases between the germline ends. CDR3: CAISELSLAYEQYF. The CDR3 coding sequence is TGTGCCATCAGTGAGTTAAGTCTAGCGTACGAGCAGTACTTC.

This clone was seen a single time. V gene TRBV10-1 combines with J gene TRBJ1-3, with no clear D. This CDR3 region has 16 residues. The germline V and J ends were trimmed by 3 bases and 0 bases, with 12 bases remaining between them. Germline V gene data show CDR1 as WNHNN and CDR2 as SYGVQD (reference sequence). The CDR3 DNA reads TGCGCCAGCAGTGATTCAGGCGGTGGCTCTGGAAACACCATATATTTT. Translation gives CASSDSGGGSGNTIYF.

V is TRBV25-1 and J is TRBJ1-4; possible D gene TRBD1, 5 bases. This CDR3 spans 15 amino acids. Trimming removed 2 bases at V and 9 bases at J, with 16 bases between. Looked up from germline, CDR1 is MGHDK and CDR2 is SYGVNS. The CDR3 DNA follows: TGTGCCAGCAGTGAAGGGGGGACTTACGAAAAAAAACTGTTTTTT. Amino acid sequence: CASSEGGTYEKKLFF.